The 27 T cell receptor beta chains given below trace back to one sample, sequenced in a study of blood T cells in healthy people across ages. PCR was performed a second time for roughly 6 to 12 cycles using a sample-barcoded 5' primer and a J-beta primer mix. TCRdb ran MiXCR on the 5' RACE reads and lists one entry per CDR3 protein. The table records over 950,000 distinct CDR3 sequences, around 54% of them present only once. Sequencing used blood. The receptors shown here come from a woman aged 55-70 years in good health.

The chain combines TRBV4-2 with TRBJ2-7; 7 nucleotides agree with TRBD1. The CDR3 length is 16 residues. CDR1 is LGHNA and CDR2 is YNFKEQ in the germline V gene. With V trimmed by 4 bases and J by 2 bases, 11 bases remained unmatched. As DNA, the CDR3 is TGTGCCAGCAGCCGCCCACCGGGACAGATAACCTACGAGCAGTACTTC. Its protein is CASSRPPGQITYEQYF.

The chain joins TRBV9 to TRBJ2-7; 11 positions match TRBD2. Germline values: CDR1 SGDLS, CDR2 YYNGEE. The CDR3 is 14 amino acids. V trimming: 4 bases; J trimming: 6 bases; junction bases outside the gene matches: 6. CDR3 coding DNA: TGTGCCAGCAGCTCGACTAGCGGGGTCGTCGAGCAGTACTTC. The encoded protein is CASSSTSGVVEQYF.

This rearrangement joins TRBV6-5 to TRBJ2-7; D not certain. The CDR3 runs 13 residues. V lost 10 bases and J 1 base, leaving 14 bases between the germline ends. Germline values: CDR1 MNHEY, CDR2 SVGAGI. CDR3 region: CATASYGSYEQYF. The CDR3 DNA follows: TGTGCCACCGCCTCATATGGGTCCTACGAGCAGTACTTC.

This clonotype was detected only a few times. This rearrangement joins TRBV29-1 to TRBJ1-5; D unresolved. Germline CDR1 is SQVTM and CDR2 is ANQGSEA. The V end lost 6 bases, the J end lost 1 base, and 16 bases lay between the germline ends. This CDR3 has 15 residues. CDR3 nucleotides: TGCAGCGTCGGATGGGTGGTAGGAAGCAATCAGCCCCAGCATTTT. Protein product: CSVGWVVGSNQPQHF.

The chain combines TRBV20-1 with TRBJ2-1, with D maybe TRBD2 (6 bases). The J call is doubtful: the DNA matches TRBJ2-7 better. The CDR3 is 14 amino acids. The V gene's germline CDR1 is DFQATT and CDR2 SNEGSKA (reference sequence). DNA of the CDR3: TGCAGTGCTCCCACTAGCCCCGGAGCGAATGAGCAGTACTTC. Translated: CSAPTSPGANEQYF.

CDR3 in DNA: TGCAGTGCTAGAAGGGTTCAAAATTCACCCCTCCACTTT. Its protein is CSARRVQNSPLHF. The chain has TRBV20-1 and TRBJ1-6; D unclear. Germline V CDR1 and CDR2: DFQATT, SNEGSKA (reference sequence). V was cut by 2 bases and J by 7 bases, with 9 bases left in between. The CDR3 spans 13 residues.

This chain links TRBV29-1 with TRBJ1-2; D remains ambiguous. This CDR3 contains 11 residues. Germline V gene data show CDR1 as SQVTM and CDR2 as ANQGSEA. The CDR3 reads CSQMTGHGYTF. As DNA, the CDR3 is TGCAGTCAAATGACCGGGCATGGCTACACCTTC.

The J gene is TRBJ2-7, the V gene TRBV28, with TRBD1 identical over 9 bases. Per the germline V gene, CDR1 is MDHEN and CDR2 is SYDVKM. The CDR3 extends over 15 amino acids. V lost 5 bases, J lost 2 bases, and 7 bases stayed unmatched. Here the CDR3 reads CASSLWTGAPYEQYF. The CDR3 nucleotides are TGTGCCAGCAGTCTCTGGACAGGGGCGCCCTACGAGCAGTACTTC.

The chain uses TRBV7-9 and TRBJ2-5; maybe TRBD2 (6 bases). Germline CDR1 SEHNR, CDR2 FQNEAQ (reference sequence). Trimming shortened V by 1 base and J by 0 bases, and 12 bases separated the two germline ends. This CDR3 contains 16 residues. The CDR3 here is CASSLGLAEYQETQYF. The CDR3 DNA follows: TGTGCCAGCAGCTTAGGTTTAGCGGAGTACCAAGAGACCCAGTACTTC.

The V gene is TRBV20-1, the J gene TRBJ2-3; TRBD2 aligns across 9 bases. V lost 3 bases and J lost 7; bases outside the gene matches: 8. The CDR3 sequence is 14 residues long. Germline loops: CDR1 DFQATT, CDR2 SNEGSKA (reference sequence). The DNA for the CDR3 is TGCAGTGCTAGCAATGCGGGAGGGACGCATACGCAGTATTTT. Amino acid sequence: CSASNAGGTHTQYF.

This clonotype was seen only a few times. J is TRBJ1-1 and V is TRBV28, with D hard to call. The germline gives CDR1 MDHEN, CDR2 SYDVKM. Trimming stripped 3 bases from V and 4 bases from J, with 18 bases between. This CDR3 has 16 amino acids. The CDR3 DNA sequence: TGTGCCAGCAGTTTCCCCTTGGGCAGAACGGTCACTGAAGCTTTCTTT. Its translation is CASSFPLGRTVTEAFF.

This chain links TRBV6-6 with TRBJ2-1; a possible D gene is TRBD1 (5 bases). The CDR3 length is 14 residues. CDR1 is MNHNY, CDR2 SVGAGI, per germline (reference sequence). The ends were cut back, 2 bases at V and 6 bases at J, with 11 bases in the middle. CDR3: CASSYPSGSNEQFF. The CDR3 bases are TGTGCCAGCAGTTACCCATCAGGGTCCAATGAGCAGTTCTTC.

The chain combines TRBV12-3 or TRBV12-4 with TRBJ1-1; 8 bases are shared with TRBD1. V was pared by 3 bases and J by 0 bases, with 3 bases of the junction left unmatched. This CDR3 contains 15 residues. CDR3 sequence: CASSFPRGLNTEAFF. The CDR3 DNA reads as TGTGCCAGCAGTTTCCCCAGGGGGCTGAACACTGAAGCTTTCTTT.

J is TRBJ2-5 and V is TRBV27; 7 nucleotides agree with TRBD1. This CDR3 has 14 amino acids. V dropped 3 bases and J dropped 13; count of bases not matched to a gene: 14. Germline V CDR1 and CDR2: MNHEY, SMNVEV (reference sequence). CDR3 loop: CASSLTGTEYERYF. For the CDR3, the DNA is TGTGCCAGCAGTTTGACCGGGACAGAATACGAGCGGTACTTC.

The chain links TRBV29-1 to TRBJ2-3; D is unclear. The CDR3 has 14 residues. V shed 6 bases and J shed 2 bases, with 15 bases lying between them. Per germline, CDR1 SQVTM and CDR2 ANQGSEA. CDR3 in DNA: TGCAGCGTCGGCCTTGGGTCCACCACAGATACGCAGTATTTT. Its protein is CSVGLGSTTDTQYF.

CDR3 bases: TGTGCCAGCTTACCGGGACAGGGGTACAATGAGCAGTTCTTC. This encodes CASLPGQGYNEQFF. The J gene is TRBJ2-1, the V gene TRBV18; TRBD1 matches at 10 bases. V gave up 7 bases and J gave up 4 bases; unmatched junction bases: 4. Germline assignment: CDR1 KGHSH and CDR2 LQKENI. The CDR3 runs 14 residues.

V is TRBV20-1 and J is TRBJ2-5, with TRBD2 matching 9 bases. CDR3 length equals 15 residues. Germline V CDR1 and CDR2: DFQATT, SNEGSKA (reference sequence). Trimming at V came to 5 bases and at J to 5 bases, leaving 12 bases not matched to a gene. CDR3 loop: CSALTLSGGMETQYF. CDR3 bases: TGCAGTGCTCTTACCTTAAGCGGGGGGATGGAGACCCAGTACTTC.

The J gene is TRBJ2-3, the V gene TRBV12-3 or TRBV12-4; tentative D call: TRBD2 (5 bases). This CDR3 has 9 residues. V was trimmed by 10 bases and J by 6 bases, leaving 5 bases between them. CDR3 bases: TGTGCCACGGGGGATACGCAGTATTTT. Translating gives CATGDTQYF.

This clonotype was seen a few times. The chain employs TRBV5-1 and TRBJ2-5, with 8 bases matching TRBD1. V gave up 4 bases and J gave up 3 bases; unmatched junction bases: 8. Per the germline V gene, CDR1 is SGHRS and CDR2 is YFSETQ. The CDR3 spans 15 residues. The DNA for the CDR3 is TGCGCCAGCAGCATAGGGACAGGTTGGGAAGAGACCCAGTACTTC. The encoded protein is CASSIGTGWEETQYF.

The rearrangement uses TRBV6-2 or TRBV6-3 and TRBJ2-4, with 13 bases that match TRBD2. TRBJ2-7 explains the end of the DNA better; the J call may be wrong. CDR1 MNHEY and CDR2 SVGEGT come from the germline V gene. The CDR3 runs 17 residues. CDR3: CASNHRTSGSVAYEQYF. In DNA, the CDR3 is TGTGCCAGCAACCACCGGACTAGCGGGAGTGTGGCCTACGAGCAGTACTTC.

This clonotype was seen only once. The chain links TRBV2 to TRBJ2-3; either TRBD1 or TRBD2 may fit D (5 bases each). This CDR3 has 15 residues. Germline loops: CDR1 SNHLY, CDR2 FYNNEI. Trimming stripped 9 bases from V and 10 bases from J, with 26 bases between. In nucleotides, the CDR3 is TGTGCCAGTCTAGTTCGGAAGGGGAGATTAGAGTCGCAGTATTTT. This encodes CASLVRKGRLESQYF.

V gene TRBV27 combines with J gene TRBJ2-4, with 14 bases identical to TRBD2. The assigned J gene may be wrong: the sequence end matches TRBJ2-7 better. This CDR3 comprises 17 residues. Germline CDR1 reads MNHEY; CDR2 reads SMNVEV (reference sequence). The CDR3 protein is CASSLMAGLAGVDEQYF. DNA for the CDR3: TGTGCCAGCAGTTTAATGGCGGGACTAGCGGGAGTAGACGAGCAGTACTTC.

This clonotype has more than one count but fewer than ten. The chain joins TRBV6-2 or TRBV6-3 to TRBJ2-6; D is uncertain. The germline gives CDR1 MNHEY, CDR2 SVGEGT. The CDR3 is made up of 14 amino acids. V was cut by 7 bases and J by 0 bases, with 7 bases left in between. In DNA, the CDR3 is TGTGCCAGCATGGCGAACTCTGGGGCCAACGTCCTGACTTTC. It specifies CASMANSGANVLTF.

V usage is TRBV7-2 and J usage is TRBJ2-5, with 9 bases lining up with TRBD2. The ends lost 5 bases at V and 11 bases at J; junction bases unmatched: 12. Germline V gene lookup returns CDR1 SGHTA and CDR2 FQGNSA. The CDR3 is made up of 14 amino acids. The CDR3: CASSKLAGAVEQYF. The CDR3 bases are TGTGCCAGCAGCAAGTTAGCGGGAGCTGTGGAGCAGTACTTC.

The chain uses TRBV20-1 and TRBJ1-1, with a possible D match to TRBD1 (5 bases). Per the germline V gene, CDR1 is DFQATT and CDR2 is SNEGSKA (reference sequence). The CDR3 length is 13 residues. The germline V and J ends were trimmed by 1 base and 4 bases, with 10 bases remaining between them. The CDR3 region has the DNA TGCAGTGCTAGAGGAGGGGAGGCCACTGAAGCTTTCTTT. Protein: CSARGGEATEAFF.

The chain is built from TRBV6-1 and TRBJ2-7; 13 bases match TRBD2. The CDR3 sequence is 15 residues long. The V segment lost 5 bases and the J segment 5 bases; nucleotides outside the gene matches: 6. Germline lookup yields CDR1 MNHNS and CDR2 SASEGT. Here the CDR3 DNA reads TGTGCCAGCAGTAGACTAGCGGGAGGATCCCACGAGCAGTACTTC. Protein: CASSRLAGGSHEQYF.

V usage is TRBV7-9 and J usage is TRBJ2-7; tentatively, D is TRBD2 (6 bases). Germline V CDR1 and CDR2: SEHNR, FQNEAQ (reference sequence). The CDR3 has 14 amino acids. V was pared by 1 base and J by 4 bases, with 11 bases between. In DNA, the CDR3 is TGTGCCAGCAGCTTAGTGGCGGGGATGTACGAGCAGTACTTC. It translates to CASSLVAGMYEQYF.